These T cell receptor beta chains were read from a single sample in a study of technical replicates of blood from several donors. Profiling relied on immunoSEQ multiplex PCR, and the TCRdb table lists in-frame clones only, not all of them. The profile covers roughly 80,000 clones, with 91% appearing a single time and about 0.25% taken by the ten largest. What was sequenced was T cells isolated from PBMCs. Source of these receptors: a human donor in good health. Both conserved end residues are part of each CDR3. D genes are given only for firm matches. Clone size is not always given. Where it is, it says once, few, many or a class for expanded clones.

D gene: NA
J gene: TRBJ2-7
clone size: NA
V gene: TRBV5-1
CDR3 DNA: TGCGCCAGCAGCTCGGGACTCTTCGAGCAGTACTTC
CDR3 protein: CASSSGLFEQYF

D gene: TRBD2
J gene: TRBJ2-1
clone size: NA
V gene: TRBV20-1
CDR3 DNA: TGCAGTGCTCTAGCGGGATTTCAGTTCTTC
CDR3 protein: CSALAGFQFF

D gene: NA
J gene: TRBJ2-7
clone size: NA
V gene: TRBV5-6
CDR3 DNA: TGTGCCGAGGTCGGTTGCCAGGGATTAAAATACGAGCAGTACTTC
CDR3 protein: CAEVGCQGLKYEQYF

D gene: TRBD1
J gene: TRBJ1-2
clone size: few
V gene: TRBV5-1
CDR3 DNA: TGCGCCAGCAGCTTGTACCTCAGGGGGCCCCATGGCTACACCTTC
CDR3 protein: CASSLYLRGPHGYTF

D gene: TRBD1
J gene: TRBJ2-5
clone size: once
V gene: TRBV7-6
CDR3 DNA: TGTGCCAGCAGCTTAGCGACAGGGGAAGAGACCCAGTACTTC
CDR3 protein: CASSLATGEETQYF

D gene: NA
J gene: TRBJ1-4
clone size: NA
V gene: TRBV7-9
CDR3 DNA: TGTGCCAGCAGCCTGGCCAATGAAAAACTGTTTTTT
CDR3 protein: CASSLANEKLFF

D gene: NA
J gene: TRBJ1-3
clone size: once
V gene: TRBV6-6
CDR3 DNA: TGTGCCAGCAGTTACTCTTCCACTCGAGCTGGAAACACCATATATTTT
CDR3 protein: CASSYSSTRAGNTIYF

D gene: TRBD1
J gene: TRBJ1-1
clone size: NA
V gene: TRBV11-3
CDR3 DNA: TGTGCCAGCAGTGGACAGGGGAACACTGAAGCTTTCTTT
CDR3 protein: CASSGQGNTEAFF

D gene: NA
J gene: TRBJ2-7
clone size: NA
V gene: TRBV6-1
CDR3 DNA: TGTGCCAGCAGTGAAAGCCAGGGCTCCTACGAGCAGTACTTC
CDR3 protein: CASSESQGSYEQYF

D gene: NA
J gene: TRBJ2-2
clone size: NA
V gene: TRBV5-6
CDR3 DNA: TGTGCCAGCAGCTTGCTCGGGGAGCTGTTTTTT
CDR3 protein: CASSLLGELFF

D gene: NA
J gene: TRBJ2-3
clone size: NA
V gene: TRBV4-2
CDR3 DNA: TGTGCCAGCAGCCAAGATCCGGGGACTTCCCTTTACACAGATACGCAGTATTTT
CDR3 protein: CASSQDPGTSLYTDTQYF

D gene: NA
J gene: TRBJ1-2
clone size: NA
V gene: TRBV27
CDR3 DNA: TGTGCCAGCAGTCAACGGAGACAGCTTGGCTACACCTTC
CDR3 protein: CASSQRRQLGYTF

D gene: TRBD2
J gene: TRBJ2-3
clone size: NA
V gene: TRBV2
CDR3 DNA: TGTGCCAGCAGTGATCCTTGGAGGGGCGGGGGGTCGAGCACAGATACGCAGTATTTT
CDR3 protein: CASSDPWRGGGSSTDTQYF

D gene: TRBD1
J gene: TRBJ2-7
clone size: NA
V gene: TRBV18
CDR3 DNA: TGTGCCAGCTCACCAGCAGTAACCCGGGACAGCTACTACGAGCAGTACTTC
CDR3 protein: CASSPAVTRDSYYEQYF

D gene: NA
J gene: TRBJ1-5
clone size: NA
V gene: TRBV28
CDR3 DNA: TGTGCCAGCACAGGGCGCGGCAATCAGCCCCAGCATTTT
CDR3 protein: CASTGRGNQPQHF

D gene: NA
J gene: TRBJ1-1
clone size: NA
V gene: TRBV7-6
CDR3 DNA: TGTGCCAGCAGCTTAGGGACAGCGATGTTGGGCACTGAAGCTTTCTTT
CDR3 protein: CASSLGTAMLGTEAFF

D gene: TRBD2
J gene: TRBJ2-1
clone size: NA
V gene: TRBV6-1
CDR3 DNA: TGTGCCAGCAGTGGAGGACTAGCGGGCTACAATGAGCAGTTCTTC
CDR3 protein: CASSGGLAGYNEQFF

D gene: TRBD2
J gene: TRBJ2-3
clone size: NA
V gene: TRBV11-3
CDR3 DNA: TGTGCCAGCAGCTGGAGCGGAGCGGGGGGGCCGGGAGATACGCAGTATTTT
CDR3 protein: CASSWSGAGGPGDTQYF

D gene: TRBD2
J gene: TRBJ2-7
clone size: NA
V gene: TRBV11-2
CDR3 DNA: TGTGCCAGCAGCGGCGGGGGGGAGCACTACGAGCAGTACTTC
CDR3 protein: CASSGGGEHYEQYF

D gene: NA
J gene: TRBJ2-4
clone size: once
V gene: TRBV4-2
CDR3 DNA: TGTGCCAGCAGCCTCAGGCGAGACGCCGCCAAAAACATTCAGTACTTC
CDR3 protein: CASSLRRDAAKNIQYF

D gene: TRBD1
J gene: TRBJ1-2
clone size: once
V gene: TRBV29-1
CDR3 DNA: TGCAGCGTTGATCAGGGAACAGGGGGCTTTGCCTATGGCTACACCTTC
CDR3 protein: CSVDQGTGGFAYGYTF

D gene: TRBD1
J gene: TRBJ2-2
clone size: NA
V gene: TRBV19
CDR3 DNA: TGTGCCAGGCGGTCGGACAGGGCTGAGACCGGGGAGCTGTTTTTT
CDR3 protein: CARRSDRAETGELFF

D gene: NA
J gene: TRBJ2-7
clone size: NA
V gene: TRBV4-1
CDR3 DNA: TGCGCCAGCAGCCAGGGAAAACAGGGCGTCTTCTTC
CDR3 protein: CASSQGKQGVFF

D gene: TRBD2
J gene: TRBJ2-3
clone size: once
V gene: TRBV30
CDR3 DNA: TGTGCCTGGAGTAGCGGGGGGCCTCAAGATACGCAGTATTTT
CDR3 protein: CAWSSGGPQDTQYF

D gene: NA
J gene: TRBJ1-5
clone size: NA
V gene: TRBV21-1
CDR3 DNA: TGTGCCAGCAGCAATACCCATACCGGTGATCAGCCCCAGCATTTT
CDR3 protein: CASSNTHTGDQPQHF

D gene: TRBD2
J gene: TRBJ2-1
clone size: NA
V gene: TRBV27
CDR3 DNA: TGTGCCAGCAGTTCGACTAGCGGGAAGTACAATGAGCAGTTCTTC
CDR3 protein: CASSSTSGKYNEQFF

D gene: TRBD1
J gene: TRBJ2-7
clone size: NA
V gene: TRBV6-1
CDR3 DNA: TGTGCCAGCAGCTGGACAGGGACCTACGAGCAGTACTTC
CDR3 protein: CASSWTGTYEQYF

D gene: TRBD1
J gene: TRBJ2-1
clone size: NA
V gene: TRBV5-6
CDR3 DNA: TGTGCCAGCAGCTGGGACAGCTCCTACAATGAGCAGTTCTTC
CDR3 protein: CASSWDSSYNEQFF

D gene: TRBD2
J gene: TRBJ2-3
clone size: NA
V gene: TRBV5-4
CDR3 DNA: TGTGCCAGCAGCTTGGGTACTAGCGGGTCTAGCACAGATACGCAGTATTTT
CDR3 protein: CASSLGTSGSSTDTQYF

D gene: TRBD2
J gene: TRBJ2-2
clone size: NA
V gene: TRBV28
CDR3 DNA: TGTGCCAGCAGTTTATTCGCGACTAGCGGGAGGAACACCGGGGAGCTGTTTTTT
CDR3 protein: CASSLFATSGRNTGELFF